A single sample is the source of the 24 T cell receptor beta chains below, sequenced in a study of low-dose radiotherapy and immunotherapy resistance in tumors. TRAV- and TRBV-specific primers primed first-strand cDNA, covering alpha and beta chains. TCRs underwent around 20 PCR cycles of amplification with a constant-region primer and V-primer adapter. One entry per CDR3 protein, called by TCRdb with MiXCR from the reads. This sample has some 57,000 distinct CDR3 sequences, with 20% to 25% found just once. Documented time point: before trial treatment. The sample was PBMCs, taken before treatment. All receptors derive from a male donor with prostate cancer.

This clonotype was counted at least ten times. This chain uses TRBV4-1 with TRBJ2-2; D might be TRBD1 (7 bases). Germline V gene sequence: CDR1 MGHRA, CDR2 YSYEKL. V shed 0 bases and J shed 2 bases, with 13 bases lying between them. The CDR3 totals 17 residues. This chain's CDR3 is CASSQDGGTANTGELFF. In nucleotides, the CDR3 is TGCGCCAGCAGCCAAGATGGCGGGACAGCTAACACCGGGGAGCTGTTTTTT.

With regard to this clonotype: This likely reflects a read error, since a far larger clone is one base away. The chain couples TRBV13 to TRBJ2-4; TRBD1 matches 9 bases. The CDR3 extends over 13 amino acids. The germline CDR1 and CDR2 sequences are PRHDT and FYEKMQ (reference sequence). The trim removed 2 bases at V and 14 bases at J, leaving 7 bases unmatched. The CDR3 DNA follows: TGTGCCAGCAGCTTAAAGGGGGACAGGGAGAAGTACTTC. The encoded protein is CASSLKGDREKYF.

This clonotype was counted between two and nine times. It differs at one base from a far larger clone, so likely a read error. The chain uses TRBV29-1 and TRBJ2-7, with TRBD1 matching 11 bases. J was trimmed by 7 bases and V by 4 bases; bases with no gene match: 6. This CDR3 contains 13 residues. CDR1 is SQVTM and CDR2 is ANQGSEA in the germline V gene. Here the CDR3 reads CSVADRGLGEQYF. As DNA, the CDR3 is TGCAGCGTTGCGGACAGGGGGCTGGGTGAGCAGTACTTC.

This clonotype was counted many times. The genes are TRBV27 and TRBJ2-7; 10 bases align to TRBD2. Germline CDR1 MNHEY, CDR2 SMNVEV (reference sequence). Unmatched junction bases numbered 6, after V lost 2 bases and J lost 5 bases. CDR3 length: 15 amino acids. The CDR3 DNA reads TGTGCCAGCAGTTTAGAGCTAGCGGGGGCTCACGAGCAGTACTTC. As protein: CASSLELAGAHEQYF.

V gene TRBV7-2 combines with J gene TRBJ2-3; 14 nucleotides match TRBD2. Germline trimming cut 5 bases from V and 3 bases from J; bases unmatched to any gene: 1. From germline, CDR1 is SGHTA and CDR2 FQGNSA. There are 15 residues in the CDR3. Here the CDR3 reads CASSGLAGGTDTQYF. DNA for the CDR3: TGTGCCAGCAGCGGACTAGCGGGGGGTACAGATACGCAGTATTTT.

This clonotype was counted once. The chain uses TRBV6-2 or TRBV6-3 and TRBJ2-7, with D perhaps being TRBD1 or TRBD2 (5 bases each). CDR3 size: 12 residues. V was cut by 11 bases and J by 7 bases, with 18 bases left in between. Per the germline V gene, CDR1 is MNHEY and CDR2 is SVGEGT. The DNA of the CDR3 is TGTGCCCGGGGCACGGGCGGTAATGAGCAGTACTTC. It specifies CARGTGGNEQYF.

This clonotype has a count of ten or more. The chain uses TRBV29-1 and TRBJ1-4; D perhaps matches TRBD1 (5 bases). This CDR3 contains 15 residues. The germline V gene encodes CDR1 SQVTM and CDR2 ANQGSEA. Between the trimmed V and J ends, which lost 6 bases and 7 bases, there was a span of 21 bases. The CDR3 loop is CSVGGTRLGGEKLFF. CDR3 sequence (DNA): TGCAGCGTGGGGGGGACTCGGTTGGGTGGTGAAAAACTGTTTTTT.

There are many counts of this clonotype. CDR3 sequence: CASSASGTAGNQPQHF. The CDR3 nucleotides read TGTGCCAGCAGTGCATCCGGTACGGCCGGGAATCAGCCCCAGCATTTT. The rearrangement links TRBV27 to TRBJ1-5; D is unresolved. Germline loops: CDR1 MNHEY, CDR2 SMNVEV (reference sequence). V shed 5 bases and J shed 4 bases, with 18 bases lying between them. This CDR3 region has 16 residues.

With regard to this clonotype: This clone may be a read error of a much larger clone one base away. The V gene is TRBV7-9, the J gene TRBJ2-3, with 8 bases that match TRBD1. The CDR3 is 14 amino acids. CDR1 and CDR2 (germline): SEHNR, FQNEAQ (reference sequence). The CDR3 DNA is TGTGCCAGCGGCTTTGACAGGGGCCCAGATACGCAGTATTTT. It yields the protein CASGFDRGPDTQYF.

This clonotype is a singleton in its sample. This may be a read error: a much more frequent sequence differs by one nucleotide. This chain connects TRBV19 to TRBJ1-1, with 10 bases lining up with TRBD1. The CDR3 is 16 residues long. CDR1 LNHDA and CDR2 SQIVND come from the germline V gene (reference sequence). CDR3 sequence (DNA): TGTACCAGTAGTATGGGGACAGGGGCCGCGGGCACTGAAGCTTTCTTT. Amino acid sequence: CTSSMGTGAAGTEAFF.

The V gene is TRBV18, the J gene TRBJ1-5; 8 positions agree with TRBD1. The CDR3 extends over 15 amino acids. The V segment lost 6 bases and the J segment 3 bases; nucleotides outside the gene matches: 7. The V gene's germline CDR1 is KGHSH and CDR2 LQKENI. Written as DNA, the CDR3 is TGTGCCAGCTCCCTGTCGGGACAGGTCAATCAGCCCCAGCATTTT. It yields the protein CASSLSGQVNQPQHF.

The chain couples TRBV12-3 or TRBV12-4 to TRBJ2-3; possibly TRBD2 for D (6 bases). There are 16 residues in the CDR3. The V end lost 7 bases, the J end lost 3 bases, and 20 bases lay between the germline ends. The CDR3 is CASTPQLFRGTDTQYF. The CDR3 DNA is TGTGCCAGCACCCCCCAACTTTTTCGGGGGACAGATACGCAGTATTTT.

J is TRBJ1-1 and V is TRBV6-2 or TRBV6-3; D call uncertain. The V gene's germline CDR1 is MNHEY and CDR2 SVGEGT. V was cut by 4 bases and J by 0 bases, with 6 bases left in between. The CDR3 has 13 amino acids. The CDR3 spells CASSLAVNTEAFF. In nucleotides, the CDR3 is TGTGCCAGCAGTTTGGCAGTGAACACTGAAGCTTTCTTT.

In this sample, this clonotype turned up many times. CDR3 in DNA: TGTGCCAGTAGTTACCCACTTGGACGCGGAGGGGCCCAGCATTTT. Translating gives CASSYPLGRGGAQHF. V usage is TRBV19 and J usage is TRBJ1-5, with D possibly being TRBD1 (5 bases). V was clipped by 5 bases and J by 11 bases, with 22 bases between them. Germline V gene data show CDR1 as LNHDA and CDR2 as SQIVND (reference sequence). The CDR3 covers 15 residues.

V gene TRBV27 combines with J gene TRBJ2-7; 10 nucleotides align to TRBD2. J was trimmed by 1 base and V by 2 bases; bases with no gene match: 5. This CDR3 has 16 amino acids. Germline V CDR1 and CDR2: MNHEY, SMNVEV (reference sequence). CDR3 sequence reads: CASSLEAGGPSYEQYF. DNA for the CDR3: TGTGCCAGCAGTTTAGAAGCGGGAGGGCCTTCCTACGAGCAGTACTTC.

Many counts were recorded for this clonotype. This chain joins TRBV7-9 and TRBJ2-7; D gene uncertain. The CDR3 is 15 residues long. Germline CDR1 reads SEHNR; CDR2 reads FQNEAQ (reference sequence). With 4 bases removed from V and 2 bases from J, the gap between germline ends came to 15 bases. CDR3 sequence: CASSSTNRRPYEQYF. In DNA form, the CDR3 reads TGTGCCAGCAGCTCAACCAATCGGCGGCCCTACGAGCAGTACTTC. The whole variable domain, filled in from reference TRBV7-9 and TRBJ2-7, reads DTGVSQNPRHKITKRGQNVTFRCDPISEHNRLYWYRQTLGQGPEFLTYFQNEAQLEKSRLLSDRFSAERPKGSFSTLEIQRTEQGDSAMYLCASSSTNRRPYEQYFGPGTRLTVT.

Comment on this clonotype: With only one base between it and a far larger clone, this is likely a read error. The chain joins TRBV5-3 to TRBJ2-1; TRBD1 matches 7 bases. TRBV5-3 is an open reading frame whose function is uncertain. The CDR3 is 13 amino acids. V trimming: 8 bases; J trimming: 13 bases; junction bases outside the gene matches: 15. The CDR3 here is CASSRDRVETQFF. For the CDR3, the DNA is TGTGCCAGCAGCCGAGACAGGGTAGAGACCCAGTTCTTC.

The table lists this clonotype with many counts. The rearrangement joins TRBV20-1 to TRBJ2-1; D is unclear. Trimming cost V 5 bases and J 9 bases, with 8 bases left between them. Germline assignment: CDR1 DFQATT and CDR2 SNEGSKA (reference sequence). The length of the CDR3 is 10 residues. In DNA, the CDR3 is TGCAGTGCTGCCCACGGTGAGCAGTTCTTC. This gives the protein CSAAHGEQFF.

The chain couples TRBV5-1 to TRBJ1-5, with D unresolved. Germline CDR1 is SGHRS and CDR2 is YFSETQ. V shed 0 bases and J shed 3 bases, with 7 bases lying between them. CDR3 length: 14 amino acids. DNA of the CDR3: TGCGCCAGCAGCTTGGATGCATCCAATCAGCCCCAGCATTTT. This codes for CASSLDASNQPQHF.

This clonotype showed up many times. The rearrangement joins TRBV27 to TRBJ2-3; D is ambiguous. The germline CDR1 and CDR2 sequences are MNHEY and SMNVEV (reference sequence). V shed 4 bases and J shed 1 base, with 12 bases lying between them. The CDR3 totals 15 residues. CDR3 bases: TGTGCCAGCAGTTCGTACAGTCTACGCACAGATACGCAGTATTTT. Its protein is CASSSYSLRTDTQYF.

This clonotype was counted at least ten times. The rearrangement joins TRBV6-6 to TRBJ2-7; D gene unclear. In germline, CDR1 is MNHNY, CDR2 SVGAGI (reference sequence). V lost 0 bases and J lost 3, with 9 bases in between. CDR3 size: 14 residues. CDR3 sequence reads: CASSYSSGSYEQYF. For the CDR3, the DNA is TGTGCCAGCAGTTACTCATCGGGCAGCTACGAGCAGTACTTC.

This clonotype was counted ten times or more. The V gene is TRBV5-1, the J gene TRBJ1-5; 7 bases are shared with TRBD1. After removal of 1 base from V and 6 bases from J, the junction contained 4 bases not matched to a gene. This CDR3 comprises 14 residues. Germline CDR1 SGHRS, CDR2 YFSETQ. The CDR3 coding sequence is TGCGCCAGCAGCTTGTTGGCAGGGGGTCAGCCCCAGCATTTT. Protein: CASSLLAGGQPQHF.

J is TRBJ2-3 and V is TRBV7-8, with D uncertain. The CDR3 length is 12 residues. Germline CDR1 and CDR2: SGHVS and FQNEAQ. V was pared by 5 bases and J by 10 bases, with 13 bases between. CDR3 sequence (DNA): TGTGCCAGCAGCGGAGACCTTATTGCGCAGTATTTT. Translated: CASSGDLIAQYF.

This clonotype was seen at least ten times. The rearrangement links TRBV4-1 to TRBJ2-1, with 10 bases lining up with TRBD2. Germline loops: CDR1 MGHRA, CDR2 YSYEKL. With 3 bases clipped from V and 6 bases from J, the junction kept 8 bases outside the gene matches. This CDR3 comprises 16 residues. CDR3 nucleotide sequence: TGCGCCAGCAGCCAGAGGACTAGCGGAGGACTCAATGAGCAGTTCTTC. Protein product: CASSQRTSGGLNEQFF.